The source of this T cell receptor beta chain is a study of blood T cell repertoires in COVID-19. Study-wide background: In each case, the material was cDNA or gDNA derived from T cells, B-cell-depleted T cells, or PBMCs.

Authors' data handling: Amplification with reference gene primers provided the estimates of nucleated cell counts. Only in-frame clones appear in the TCRdb table, and some are missing; sequencing was by immunoSEQ multiplex PCR. That table supplies the V and J calls and clone size; D and trimming were determined from the DNA. The top ten hold 20% to 25% of the sample, which has 90,000 to 100,000 clones, roughly 70% seen once. Trimming cost V 1 base and J 4 bases; bases outside gene matches: 8. Per the germline V gene, CDR1 is LGHNA and CDR2 is YSLEER. This CDR3 has 16 amino acids. Input material: peripheral blood. V usage is TRBV4-3 and J usage is TRBJ1-2; 8 nucleotides line up with TRBD1. This sequence was found in a woman in her sixties in a cohort sampled during active or convalescent COVID-19. As DNA, the CDR3 is TGCGCCAGCAGCCAAGGGATCGACAGGGGCAGCTATGGCTACACCTTC. Protein sequence: CASSQGIDRGSYGYTF.